This TCR beta chain was found in a study of T-cell memory formation after mild COVID-19 (dated by TCRdb to 2020 to 2022). General notes on the study: Most TCR sequence clusters were specific to one of the two donors. Longitudinal TCRalpha and TCRbeta repertoire sequencing tracked T-cell clones expanding and contracting after mild COVID-19 in a couple of donors. Two young, previously healthy adult volunteers, one female and one male, were included in the cohort.

Paper-wide results and their limitations: Some responding clones were found in pre-infection memory, which suggests that pre-existing cross-reactive memory T cells took part in the SARS-CoV-2 response. Clones that contracted from day 15 to 85 showed balanced CD4/CD8 phenotypes, whereas a second wave of clones that expanded from day 15 to 37 leaned towards CD4+. SARS-CoV-2 specificity of the second-wave clones peaking on day 37 was not confirmed. Contracting CD4+ clones were found mainly in CM and EM memory subsets, while CD8+ clones were enriched in EMRA. Only a couple of mild cases were covered by the study, and larger cohorts that include severe cases with pre-infection samples were considered necessary.

This clonotype appeared a few times. Its antigen remains unidentified. No quality values exist for individual bases; no much larger clone is one base distant. Reading the germline V gene gives CDR1 LGHNT and CDR2 FRNRAP. The CDR3 measures 16 amino acids from cysteine to phenylalanine. Just the 48-base CDR3 DNA is kept, in frame starting at base 1. The trim is 0 bases for V and 2 bases for J, with a gap of 14 bases between the germline ends. Ficoll-Paque density gradient centrifugation was used to isolate PBMCs. The data were produced on an Illumina NovaSeq 6000. TCRalpha and TCRbeta cDNA libraries were built by 5'RACE with constant-segment primers, adding sample barcodes and unique molecular identifiers. RNA was extracted from every sample with Trizol reagent. Library amplification was performed in two PCR steps, and a second sample barcode and Illumina TruSeq adapters were introduced in the second step. Sequencing of libraries was performed on an Illumina NovaSeq with 2 x 150 bp paired-end reads. Under the source paper's analysis protocol: With migec v1.2.7, reads were demultiplexed and then collapsed into UMI-guided consensus sequences. Using mixcr v2.1.11, UMI consensuses were aligned to TRA and TRB V and J templates and then assembled into clonotypes. Clonotypes were classified as expanded or contracted when called significant by both edgeR and NoisET, with noise models trained on biological replicates. For edgeR calls, the thresholds were a false discovery rate-adjusted p below 0.01 and a log2 fold-change of 1. As an exploratory analysis of dynamics, max-normalized trajectories of the 1000 most abundant clonotypes were examined with PCA combined with hierarchical clustering. The CD4 or CD8 phenotype of responding clones was assigned using the separately sequenced CD4+ and CD8+ repertoires. TCRdb redid the processing of the public reads, applying fastp at Q25 and MiXCR, and retained in-frame beta chains. Each entry is one CDR3 protein sequence, shown with its most common DNA and genes. Clone size and V and J calls follow TCRdb, not the original study. The sample includes about 90,000 distinct CDR3 sequences, with over 13% observed a single time. 39% of the sample comes from the top ten.

The sequence was collected from a man aged 18-30 years who had mild COVID-19 (a few samples of this study predate the infection). The sample titles of this study are shuffled in the database, so cell type and time point are left out; the donor was told from shared clones. Source material: PBMCs or a T cell subset sorted from them (not recorded which). The sequence joins TRBV12-5 to TRBJ2-7; TRBD2 could be the D gene, as 5 bases match. Here is the DNA: TGTGCTAGTGGTTTGGTACTGTCACCGGGGACCTACGAGCAGTACTTC. Its product reads: CASGLVLSPGTYEQYF.